Detailed here is one TCR beta chain. Sequencing was performed with immunoSEQ multiplex PCR; in TCRdb, only in-frame clones are kept and a portion is missing. The sample contains about 400,000 clones, 70% to 90% of which appear only once. The data were taken from a study of blood T cell repertoires in COVID-19. Germline loops: CDR1 SQVTM, CDR2 ANQGSEA. This CDR3 is built from 13 residues. Deletions cut 6 bases from V and 3 bases from J, with 14 bases between. The sequencing sample was made of PBMCs or T cells enriched from blood (not recorded which). The sequence came from a woman aged 40-49 years with acute COVID-19. This rearrangement joins TRBV29-1 to TRBJ1-2; tentatively, D is TRBD1 (6 bases). CDR3 amino acids: CSVAQGQDYGYTF. The CDR3 coding sequence is TGCAGCGTCGCACAGGGCCAGGACTATGGCTACACCTTC.